The 14 T cell receptor beta chains presented below share a single source sample, sequenced in a study of technical replicates of blood from several donors. Generated by immunoSEQ multiplex PCR, the TCRdb table keeps only in-frame clones and is missing some. The sample includes around 60,000 clones, 86% of them seen just once. The sample was PBMCs. These receptors originate from a human donor in good health. Some clones in this sample may be carry-over from other donors' samples.

The chain uses TRBV15 and TRBJ2-3; 13 bases match TRBD2. CDR1 and CDR2 from the germline V gene are LNHNV and YYDKDF (reference sequence). With 5 bases clipped from V and 2 bases from J, the junction kept 4 bases outside the gene matches. This CDR3 is built from 16 residues. CDR3 coding DNA: TGTGCCACCAGCCCCGGGACTAGCGGGACCACAGATACGCAGTATTTT. It is translated as CATSPGTSGTTDTQYF.

The chain carries TRBV5-1 and TRBJ2-2; the D gene is possibly TRBD2 (6 bases). Germline CDR1 is SGHRS and CDR2 is YFSETQ. The CDR3 totals 13 residues. Trimming removed 8 bases from V and 6 bases from J, with 14 bases in between. The DNA for the CDR3 is TGCGCCAGTAGACAGCTAGCGTCCGGGGAGCTGTTTTTT. It translates to CASRQLASGELFF.

V and J are TRBV19 and TRBJ1-2, with 8 positions matching TRBD1. CDR3 size: 15 residues. CDR1 is LNHDA, CDR2 SQIVND, per germline (reference sequence). J lost 3 bases, V lost 7 bases, and 10 bases had no gene match. The CDR3 DNA is TGTGCCAGTAAGCCGATCGCAGGGGGCTACTATGGCTACACCTTC. Translated, it gives CASKPIAGGYYGYTF. Complete variable domain (other parts from reference TRBV19 and TRBJ1-2): DGGITQSPKYLFRKEGQNVTLSCEQNLNHDAMYWYRQDPGQGLRLIYYSQIVNDFQKGDIAEGYSVSREKKESFPLTVTSAQKNPTAFYLCASKPIAGGYYGYTFGSGTRLTVV.

The V gene is TRBV7-9, the J gene TRBJ1-6; D is uncertain. Germline values: CDR1 SEHNR, CDR2 FQNEAQ (reference sequence). Trimming pared 3 bases from V and 7 bases from J, leaving 10 bases between. The CDR3 is 14 amino acids. The CDR3 nucleotides are TGTGCCAGCAGCTTTCGGGAGGGCAATTCACCCCTCCACTTT. Its protein is CASSFREGNSPLHF.

The table lists this clone with a count of one. This rearrangement joins TRBV2 to TRBJ2-7; 8 bases match TRBD1. After removal of 3 bases from V and 5 bases from J, the junction contained 6 bases not matched to a gene. The CDR3 runs 14 residues. Germline loops: CDR1 SNHLY, CDR2 FYNNEI. In DNA, the CDR3 is TGTGCCAGCAGTGAGGACAGGGCTGCAGACGAGCAGTACTTC. Its translation is CASSEDRAADEQYF.

The count of this clone is one. This rearrangement joins TRBV6-1 to TRBJ1-5, with D hard to call. V gave up 3 bases and J gave up 1 base, with 4 bases separating them. Germline lookup yields CDR1 MNHNS and CDR2 SASEGT. This CDR3 has 13 residues. The CDR3 protein is CASSDLSNQPQHF. In nucleotides, the CDR3 is TGTGCCAGCAGTGACTTAAGCAATCAGCCCCAGCATTTT.

The chain is built from TRBV7-9 and TRBJ2-3; 10 bases are a match to TRBD2. Germline-derived CDR1 and CDR2 are SEHNR and FQNEAQ (reference sequence). The trim removed 5 bases at V and 2 bases at J, leaving 13 bases unmatched. The CDR3 contains 18 residues. The CDR3 spells CASSPRSLAGALTDTQYF. The CDR3 DNA reads TGTGCCAGCAGCCCAAGGTCCCTAGCGGGGGCCCTCACAGATACGCAGTATTTT.

This clone came up once. This sequence joins TRBV6-5 and TRBJ1-4; possibly TRBD1 for D (6 bases). Germline loops: CDR1 MNHEY, CDR2 SVGAGI. This CDR3 has 14 amino acids. The V end was cut by 6 bases, the J end by 4 bases, with 12 bases between. The CDR3 coding sequence is TGTGCCAGCAGCCCCGAAGGGGGTAATGAAAAACTGTTTTTT. The encoded protein is CASSPEGGNEKLFF.

The CDR3 sequence: CASSFLTGELFF. CDR3 in DNA: TGTGCCAGCAGCTTTTTAACCGGGGAGCTGTTTTTT. The chain joins TRBV7-2 to TRBJ2-2, with D hard to call. The CDR3 extends over 12 amino acids. V was shortened by 3 bases and J by 5 bases, with 4 bases between the two germline ends. Germline V CDR1 and CDR2: SGHTA, FQGNSA.

The CDR3 nucleotides read TGCGCCAGCAGCTTGGCCGGGACTAGCGGGAGTGGTACGCAGTATTTT. Its translation is CASSLAGTSGSGTQYF. The chain couples TRBV5-1 to TRBJ2-3; 14 nucleotides agree with TRBD2. The V gene's germline CDR1 is SGHRS and CDR2 YFSETQ. V was pared by 0 bases and J by 8 bases, with 5 bases of the junction left unmatched. The CDR3 has 16 residues. Together with reference TRBV5-1 and TRBJ2-3, the CDR3 gives the full variable domain: KAGVTQTPRYLIKTRGQQVTLSCSPISGHRSVSWYQQTPGQGLQFLFEYFSETQRNKGNFPGRFSGRQFSNSRSEMNVSTLELGDSALYLCASSLAGTSGSGTQYFGPGTRLTVL.

V and J are TRBV28 and TRBJ2-2; possibly TRBD2 for D (5 bases). The CDR3 length is 15 residues. V lost 7 bases to trimming and J lost 7 bases, with 19 bases between them. Looked up from germline, CDR1 is MDHEN and CDR2 is SYDVKM. The CDR3 protein is CASNTPGSLNGELFF. In nucleotides, the CDR3 is TGTGCCAGCAACACCCCGGGATCCCTAAACGGGGAGCTGTTTTTT.

The chain has TRBV6-1 and TRBJ1-1; tentatively, D is TRBD1 (6 bases). V was clipped by 1 base and J by 4 bases, with 7 bases between them. This CDR3 has 13 amino acids. Germline CDR1 and CDR2: MNHNS and SASEGT. Here the CDR3 reads CASSEDRVTEAFF. Here the CDR3 DNA reads TGTGCCAGCAGTGAAGACAGGGTCACTGAAGCTTTCTTT.

Only one count was recorded for this clone. This chain connects TRBV7-2 to TRBJ2-7; 7 bases line up with TRBD1. The junction had 3 bases not matched to a gene; V was cut back by 8 bases and J by 5 bases. This CDR3 has 11 residues. The germline V gene encodes CDR1 SGHTA and CDR2 FQGNSA. The CDR3 sequence: CASGTGDEQYF. The CDR3 DNA reads TGTGCCAGCGGAACAGGGGACGAGCAGTACTTC. Looking up the rest from reference TRBV7-2 and TRBJ2-7 gives the full variable domain: GAGVSQSPSNKVTEKGKDVELRCDPISGHTALYWYRQSLGQGLEFLIYFQGNSAPDKSGLPSDRFSAERTGGSVSTLTIQRTQQEDSAVYLCASGTGDEQYFGPGTRLTVT.

This clone was counted only a few times. The genes are TRBV28 and TRBJ1-2, with D tentatively TRBD1 (5 bases). V was trimmed by 2 bases and J by 2 bases, leaving 21 bases between them. The germline CDR1 and CDR2 sequences are MDHEN and SYDVKM. The CDR3 is 18 amino acids. The CDR3 loop is CASSLIDGWGPRNYGYTF. As DNA, the CDR3 is TGTGCCAGCAGTTTAATTGACGGATGGGGCCCTAGGAACTATGGCTACACCTTC.